This T cell receptor beta chain originates from a study of early T cells in non-severe SARS-CoV-2 infection. Germline V gives CDR1 SGHTA, CDR2 FQGNSA. This CDR3 contains 17 residues. Deletions cut 5 bases from V and 0 bases from J, with 14 bases between. cDNA molecules, individually, were tagged with unique molecular identifiers. TCRdb reanalysed the 5' RACE reads using MiXCR and keeps one entry per CDR3 protein. The profile shows 55,000 or so distinct CDR3 sequences, approximately 6.3% of them singletons. Broader study findings: In VDJdb matching, anti-spike CD8 responses were favored while private and CD4 specificities went missing.

About this clonotype: Its matching antigen is unknown.

The receptor's source is an adult who was a healthcare worker with PCR-confirmed SARS-CoV-2 infection or an uninfected control (not recorded which). V and J are TRBV7-2 and TRBJ1-6, with D unresolved. The source material was whole blood, sampled at baseline. The CDR3 here is CASSLKVGSSYNSPLHF. CDR3 bases: TGTGCCAGCAGCCTAAAAGTTGGTAGCTCCTATAATTCACCCCTCCACTTT.